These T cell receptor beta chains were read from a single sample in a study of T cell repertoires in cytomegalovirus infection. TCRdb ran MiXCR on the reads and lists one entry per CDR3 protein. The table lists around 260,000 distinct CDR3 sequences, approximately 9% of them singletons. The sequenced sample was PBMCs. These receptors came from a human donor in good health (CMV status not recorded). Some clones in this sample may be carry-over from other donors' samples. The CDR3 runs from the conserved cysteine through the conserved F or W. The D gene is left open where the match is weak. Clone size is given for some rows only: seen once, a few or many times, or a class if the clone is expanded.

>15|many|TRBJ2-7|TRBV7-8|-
TGTGCCAGCAGCGAATCCGGGACACCGGGCTACGAGCAGTACTTC
CASSESGTPGYEQYF
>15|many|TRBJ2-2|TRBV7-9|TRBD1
TGTGCCAGCAGCTTAAAAGGGGGCATCGCCGGGGAGCTGTTTTTT
CASSLKGGIAGELFF
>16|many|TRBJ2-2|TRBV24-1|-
TGTGCCACCAGTGACCGAAACCCAGGGGACACCGGGGAGCTGTTTTTT
CATSDRNPGDTGELFF
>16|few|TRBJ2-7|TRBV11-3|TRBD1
TGTGCCAGCAGCTTCTCCGGGACAGTGAGCACGTACGAGCAGTACTTC
CASSFSGTVSTYEQYF
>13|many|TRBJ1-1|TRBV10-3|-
TGTGCCATCAGTGATATACAGCTTACTGAAGCTTTCTTT
CAISDIQLTEAFF
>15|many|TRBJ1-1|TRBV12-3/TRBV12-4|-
TGTGCCAGCAGGGAGACGGGACGGACGAACACTGAAGCTTTCTTT
CASRETGRTNTEAFF
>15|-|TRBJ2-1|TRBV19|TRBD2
TGTGCCAGTAGTATAGGCGGGGGAGGGTACAATGAGCAGTTCTTC
CASSIGGGGYNEQFF
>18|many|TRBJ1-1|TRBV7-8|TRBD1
TGTGCCAGCAGCTTAGGACACGGCAGGGGGTCCGGGTACACTGAAGCTTTCTTT
CASSLGHGRGSGYTEAFF
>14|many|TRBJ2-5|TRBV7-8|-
TGTGCCAGCAGCTTATCTGGGTACCAGGAGACCCAGTACTTC
CASSLSGYQETQYF
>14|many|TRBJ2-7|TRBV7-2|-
TGTGCCAGCAGCTTAGGGGACGTCTCATACGAGCAGTACTTC
CASSLGDVSYEQYF
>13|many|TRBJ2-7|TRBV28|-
TGTGCCAGCAGGTCACCGATTCCCTACGAGCAGTACTTC
CASRSPIPYEQYF
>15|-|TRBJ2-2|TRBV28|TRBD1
TGTGCCAGCAGTTTATCCAGGGGGTACACCGGGGAGCTGTTTTTT
CASSLSRGYTGELFF
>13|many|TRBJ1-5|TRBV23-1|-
TGCGCCAGCAATGGGCAGGACAATCAGCCCCAGCATTTT
CASNGQDNQPQHF
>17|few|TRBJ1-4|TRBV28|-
TGTGCCAGCAGCCCCCGACGAACAGGAGCAACTAATGAAAAACTGTTTTTT
CASSPRRTGATNEKLFF
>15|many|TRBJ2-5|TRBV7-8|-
TGTGCCAGCAGCTTCCGGGACCTAGCCCAAGAGACCCAGTACTTC
CASSFRDLAQETQYF
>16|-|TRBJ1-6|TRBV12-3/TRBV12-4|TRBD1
TGTGCCAGCGCGCCTCCCCTCCGGGACAGGGGCTCACCCCTCCACTTT
CASAPPLRDRGSPLHF
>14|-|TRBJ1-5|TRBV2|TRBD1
TGTGCCAGCATGGGACAGGCCAGCAATCAGCCCCAGCATTTT
CASMGQASNQPQHF
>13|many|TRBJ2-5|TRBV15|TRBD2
TGTGCCACCAGCAGCCTAGCGGAAGAGACCCAGTACTTC
CATSSLAEETQYF
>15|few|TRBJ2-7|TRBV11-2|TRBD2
TGTGCCAGCAGCCCAACGACTAGCGGGACCTACGAGCAGTACTTC
CASSPTTSGTYEQYF
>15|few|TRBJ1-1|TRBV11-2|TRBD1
TGTGCCAGCAGCAGAGGACAGGGGGAGTACACTGAAGCTTTCTTT
CASSRGQGEYTEAFF
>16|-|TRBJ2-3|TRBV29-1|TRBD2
TGCAGCGTTAGGGGACTAGCGGAATCTAGCACAGATACGCAGTATTTT
CSVRGLAESSTDTQYF
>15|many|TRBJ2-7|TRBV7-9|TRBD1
TGTGCCAGCAGCGTTTCCGGGACAGGGAATTACGAGCAGTACTTC
CASSVSGTGNYEQYF
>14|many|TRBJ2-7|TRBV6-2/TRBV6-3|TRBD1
TGTGCCAGCAGTTACTCCGGGACAGGGTACGAGCAGTACTTC
CASSYSGTGYEQYF
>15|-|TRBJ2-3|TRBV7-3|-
TGTGCCAGCAGCCCGGGGGGACACCCCACAGATACGCAGTATTTT
CASSPGGHPTDTQYF
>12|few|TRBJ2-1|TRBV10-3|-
TGTGCCATCAGTGGAACAGTTAATGAGCAGTTCTTC
CAISGTVNEQFF
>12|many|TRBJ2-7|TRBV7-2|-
TGTGCCAGCAGCCCGACTAACTACGAGCAGTACTTC
CASSPTNYEQYF
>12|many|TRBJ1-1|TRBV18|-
TGTGCCAGCTCACCAGGAGAGGCCAAGGCTTTCTTT
CASSPGEAKAFF
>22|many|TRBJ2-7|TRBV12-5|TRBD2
TGTGCTAGTGGTTTCGCCCGAACCTCGGGACTAGCGGGGGGCCTAGCACCTTACGAGCAGTACTTC
CASGFARTSGLAGGLAPYEQYF